These T cell receptor beta chains were read from a single sample in a study of shared clonotypes between healthy human individuals. The method was immunoSEQ multiplex PCR; TCRdb's version includes in-frame clones alone and lacks a portion of them. The sample lists approximately 600,000 clones, roughly 95% occurring once. The sequenced sample consisted of naive CD8+ T cells sorted from blood. The source of these receptors is a woman in her twenties or thirties in good health. The CDR3 runs from the conserved cysteine through the conserved F or W.

J	V	CDR3
TRBJ1-5	TRBV27	CASSLLGSLEPQHF
TRBJ2-5	TRBV28	CASSRLGEGAQETQYF
TRBJ2-7	TRBV7-9	CASSTPSGYNEQYF
TRBJ2-7	TRBV6-5	CASSYSVGGYEQYF
TRBJ2-1	TRBV27	CASRLAGGPPEQFF
TRBJ2-1	TRBV7-2	CASSFVSMIGGGDNEQFF
TRBJ2-5	TRBV11-2	CASSTWTEETQYF
TRBJ2-5	TRBV5-4	CASSLSWEETQYF
TRBJ2-7	TRBV19	CATRPSASYEQYF
TRBJ2-4	TRBV10-2	CASRTGGLNIQYF
TRBJ2-7	TRBV5-4	CASSLVAGDVGEQYF
TRBJ2-1	TRBV28	CASSFLGGLAEYVSYNEQFF
TRBJ1-1	TRBV5-1	CASSNNAGMNTEAFF
TRBJ2-3	TRBV7-9	CASSSQREGPDTQYF
TRBJ1-1	TRBV5-1	CASSLEPGQGGPEAFF
TRBJ2-1	TRBV7-9	CASSFIAGGGSEQFF
TRBJ2-7	TRBV5-4	CASSLNIAGGAEQYF
TRBJ1-1	TRBV27	CASSVGLNTEAFF
TRBJ1-2	TRBV7-9	CASSLQDRDIEGYTF
TRBJ2-5	TRBV27	CASSLTGGGSRETQYF
TRBJ1-2	TRBV5-4	CASSLGPGAYGYTF
TRBJ2-1	TRBV5-4	CASSPGWGSYNEQFF
TRBJ2-5	TRBV28	CASSSIQVVAAIQTQYF
TRBJ2-1	TRBV6-5	CASSTGWGDNEQFF
TRBJ2-3	TRBV15	CATSRDRGLRATQYF